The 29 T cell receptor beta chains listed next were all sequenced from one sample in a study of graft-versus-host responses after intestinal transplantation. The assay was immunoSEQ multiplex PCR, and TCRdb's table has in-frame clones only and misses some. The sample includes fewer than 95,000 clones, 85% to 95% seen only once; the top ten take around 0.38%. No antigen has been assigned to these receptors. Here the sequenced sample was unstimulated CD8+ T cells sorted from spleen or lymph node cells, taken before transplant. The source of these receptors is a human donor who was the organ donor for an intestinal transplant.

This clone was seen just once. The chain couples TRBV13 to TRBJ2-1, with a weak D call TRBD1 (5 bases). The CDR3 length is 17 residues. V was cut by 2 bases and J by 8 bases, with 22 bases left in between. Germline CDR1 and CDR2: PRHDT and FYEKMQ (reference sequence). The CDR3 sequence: CASSLHQGPITADEQFF. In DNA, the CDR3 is TGTGCCAGCAGCTTACACCAGGGCCCCATTACGGCCGATGAGCAGTTCTTC. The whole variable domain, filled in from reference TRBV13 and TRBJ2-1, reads AAGVIQSPRHLIKEKRETATLKCYPIPRHDTVYWYQQGPGQDPQFLISFYEKMQSDKGSIPDRFSAQQFSDYHSELNMSSLELGDSALYFCASSLHQGPITADEQFFGPGTRLTVL.

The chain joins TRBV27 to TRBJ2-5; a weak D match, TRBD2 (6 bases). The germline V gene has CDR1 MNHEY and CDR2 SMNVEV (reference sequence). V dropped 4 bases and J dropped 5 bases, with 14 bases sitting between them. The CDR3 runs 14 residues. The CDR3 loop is CASSWDSGRETQYF. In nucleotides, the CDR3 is TGTGCCAGCAGTTGGGACTCGGGGCGGGAGACCCAGTACTTC.

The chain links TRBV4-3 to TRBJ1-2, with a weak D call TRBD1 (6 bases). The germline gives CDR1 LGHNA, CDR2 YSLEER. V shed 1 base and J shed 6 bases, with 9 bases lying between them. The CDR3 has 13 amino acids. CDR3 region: CASSQVRGDGYTF. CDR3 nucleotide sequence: TGCGCCAGCAGCCAAGTCAGGGGTGATGGCTACACCTTC.

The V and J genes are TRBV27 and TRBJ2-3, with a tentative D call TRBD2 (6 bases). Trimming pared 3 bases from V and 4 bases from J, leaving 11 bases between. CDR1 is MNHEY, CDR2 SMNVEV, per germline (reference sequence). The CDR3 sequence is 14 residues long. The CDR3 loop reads CASSFIAAPDTQYF. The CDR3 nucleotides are TGTGCCAGCAGTTTTATAGCGGCCCCAGATACGCAGTATTTT.

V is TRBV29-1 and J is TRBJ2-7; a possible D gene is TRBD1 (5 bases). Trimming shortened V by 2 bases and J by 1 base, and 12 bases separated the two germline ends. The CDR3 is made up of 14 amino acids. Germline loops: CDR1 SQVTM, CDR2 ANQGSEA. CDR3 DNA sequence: TGCAGCGTTGAACCCGGGCCAGGGTCCTACGAGCAGTACTTC. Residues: CSVEPGPGSYEQYF.

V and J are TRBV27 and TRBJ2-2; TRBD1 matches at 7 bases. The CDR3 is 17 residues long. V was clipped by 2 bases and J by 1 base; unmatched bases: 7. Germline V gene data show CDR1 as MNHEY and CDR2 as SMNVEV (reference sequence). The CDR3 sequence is CASSLDKAGGNTGELFF. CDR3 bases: TGTGCCAGCAGTTTAGATAAGGCAGGGGGGAACACCGGGGAGCTGTTTTTT.

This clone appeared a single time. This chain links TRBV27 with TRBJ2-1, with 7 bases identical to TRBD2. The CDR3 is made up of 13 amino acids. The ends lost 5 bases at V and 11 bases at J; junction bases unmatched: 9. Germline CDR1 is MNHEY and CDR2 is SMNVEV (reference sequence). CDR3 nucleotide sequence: TGTGCCAGCAGTCCCTCCCGAGCGGGGAAGCAGTTCTTC. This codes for CASSPSRAGKQFF.

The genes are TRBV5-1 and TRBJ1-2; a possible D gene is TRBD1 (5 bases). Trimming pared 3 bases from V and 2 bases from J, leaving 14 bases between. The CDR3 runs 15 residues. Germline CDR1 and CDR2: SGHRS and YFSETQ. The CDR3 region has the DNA TGCGCCAGCAGCTGGCGGGACGCCGAAAACTATGGCTACACCTTC. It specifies CASSWRDAENYGYTF.

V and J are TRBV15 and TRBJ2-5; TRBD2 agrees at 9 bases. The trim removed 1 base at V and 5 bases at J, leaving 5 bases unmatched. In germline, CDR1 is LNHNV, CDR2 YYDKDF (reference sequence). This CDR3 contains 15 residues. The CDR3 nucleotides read TGTGCCACCAGCAGAGTTAGGGCGGGGGGGGAGACCCAGTACTTC. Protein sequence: CATSRVRAGGETQYF.

The CDR3 loop is CASSQDTRGNQPQHF. CDR3 nucleotides: TGCGCCAGCAGCCAAGATACGCGGGGAAATCAGCCCCAGCATTTT. V is TRBV4-3 and J is TRBJ1-5; no reliable D call. Trimming left V 0 bases short and J 4 bases short, with 10 bases between. Germline assignment: CDR1 LGHNA and CDR2 YSLEER. The CDR3 extends over 15 amino acids.

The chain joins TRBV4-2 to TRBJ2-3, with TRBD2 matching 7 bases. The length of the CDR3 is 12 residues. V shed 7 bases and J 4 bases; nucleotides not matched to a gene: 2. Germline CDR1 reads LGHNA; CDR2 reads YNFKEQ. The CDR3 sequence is CASMGGADTQYF. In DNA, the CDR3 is TGTGCCAGCATGGGGGGGGCAGATACGCAGTATTTT.

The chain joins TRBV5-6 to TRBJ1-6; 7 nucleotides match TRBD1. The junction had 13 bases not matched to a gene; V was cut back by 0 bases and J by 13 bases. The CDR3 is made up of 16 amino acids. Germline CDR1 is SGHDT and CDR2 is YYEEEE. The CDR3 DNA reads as TGTGCCAGCAGCTTGGCCGGGACAGCCTTGAATGAGCCCCTCCACTTT. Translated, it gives CASSLAGTALNEPLHF.

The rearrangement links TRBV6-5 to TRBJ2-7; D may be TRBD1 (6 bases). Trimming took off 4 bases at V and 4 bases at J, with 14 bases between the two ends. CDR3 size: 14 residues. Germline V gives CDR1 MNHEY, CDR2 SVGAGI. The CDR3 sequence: CASSFGGPEYEQYF. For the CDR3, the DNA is TGTGCCAGCAGTTTTGGGGGCCCTGAGTACGAGCAGTACTTC.

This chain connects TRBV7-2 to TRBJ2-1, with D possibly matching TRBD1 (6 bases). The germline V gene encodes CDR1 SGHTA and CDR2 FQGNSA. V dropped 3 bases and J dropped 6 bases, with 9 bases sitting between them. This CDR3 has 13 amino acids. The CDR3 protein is CASSFTGSNEQFF. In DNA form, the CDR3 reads TGTGCCAGCAGCTTTACAGGGTCCAATGAGCAGTTCTTC.

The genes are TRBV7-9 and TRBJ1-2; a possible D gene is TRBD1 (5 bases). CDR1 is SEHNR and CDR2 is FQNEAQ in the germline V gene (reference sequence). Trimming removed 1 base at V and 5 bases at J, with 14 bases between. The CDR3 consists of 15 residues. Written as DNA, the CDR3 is TGTGCCAGCAGCTTAGTTGGGGCCGGTGATTATGGCTACACCTTC. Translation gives CASSLVGAGDYGYTF.

The chain's CDR3 is CASSEDGTRWSLGGYTF. The CDR3 region has the DNA TGTGCCAGCAGTGAAGATGGGACAAGGTGGAGTCTTGGAGGCTACACCTTC. This chain connects TRBV25-1 to TRBJ1-2; D is possibly TRBD1 (6 bases). CDR3 length equals 17 residues. The germline gives CDR1 MGHDK, CDR2 SYGVNS. V lost 2 bases to trimming and J lost 8 bases, with 24 bases between them.

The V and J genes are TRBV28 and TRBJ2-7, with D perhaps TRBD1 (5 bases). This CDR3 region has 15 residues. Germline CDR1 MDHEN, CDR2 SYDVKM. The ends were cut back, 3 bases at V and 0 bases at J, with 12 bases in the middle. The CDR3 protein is CASSFRGLSSYEQYF. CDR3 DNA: TGTGCCAGCAGTTTTAGGGGTCTGAGCTCCTACGAGCAGTACTTC.

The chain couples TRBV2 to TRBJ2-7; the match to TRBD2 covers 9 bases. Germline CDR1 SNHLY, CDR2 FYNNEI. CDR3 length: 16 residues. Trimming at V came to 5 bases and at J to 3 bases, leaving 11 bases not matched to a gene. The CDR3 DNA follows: TGTGCCAGCAGTCCCAGTAGCGGGGGCCAAAACTACGAGCAGTACTTC. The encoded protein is CASSPSSGGQNYEQYF.

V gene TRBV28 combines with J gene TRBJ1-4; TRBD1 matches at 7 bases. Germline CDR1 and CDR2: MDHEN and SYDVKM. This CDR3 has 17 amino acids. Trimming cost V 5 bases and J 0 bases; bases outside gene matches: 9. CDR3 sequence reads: CASSTLGDSATNEKLFF. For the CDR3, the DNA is TGTGCCAGCAGTACCCTAGGGGACAGCGCAACTAATGAAAAACTGTTTTTT. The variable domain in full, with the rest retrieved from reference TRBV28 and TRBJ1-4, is DVKVTQSSRYLVKRTGEKVFLECVQDMDHENMFWYRQDPGLGLRLIYFSYDVKMKEKGDIPEGYSVSREKKERFSLILESASTNQTSMYLCASSTLGDSATNEKLFFGSGTQLSVL.

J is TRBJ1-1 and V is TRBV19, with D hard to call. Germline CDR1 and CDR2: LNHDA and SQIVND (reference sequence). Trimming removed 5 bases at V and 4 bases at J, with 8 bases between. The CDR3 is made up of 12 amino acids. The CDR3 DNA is TGTGCCAGTAGTGTTGGAGCCACTGAAGCTTTCTTT. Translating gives CASSVGATEAFF. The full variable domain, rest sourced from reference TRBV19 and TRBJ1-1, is DGGITQSPKYLFRKEGQNVTLSCEQNLNHDAMYWYRQDPGQGLRLIYYSQIVNDFQKGDIAEGYSVSREKKESFPLTVTSAQKNPTAFYLCASSVGATEAFFGQGTRLTVV.

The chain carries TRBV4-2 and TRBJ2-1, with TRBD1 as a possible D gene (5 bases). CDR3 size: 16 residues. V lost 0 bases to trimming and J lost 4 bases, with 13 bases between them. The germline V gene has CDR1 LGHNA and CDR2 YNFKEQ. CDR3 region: CASSQDERGSYNEQFF. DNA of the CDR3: TGTGCCAGCAGCCAAGATGAAAGGGGCAGTTACAATGAGCAGTTCTTC.

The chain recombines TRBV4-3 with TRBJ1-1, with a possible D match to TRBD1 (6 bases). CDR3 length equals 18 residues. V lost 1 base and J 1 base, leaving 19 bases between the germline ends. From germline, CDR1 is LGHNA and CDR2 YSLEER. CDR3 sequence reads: CASSQAVKGMDRNTEAFF. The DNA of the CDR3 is TGCGCCAGCAGCCAAGCGGTCAAGGGGATGGACAGGAACACTGAAGCTTTCTTT.

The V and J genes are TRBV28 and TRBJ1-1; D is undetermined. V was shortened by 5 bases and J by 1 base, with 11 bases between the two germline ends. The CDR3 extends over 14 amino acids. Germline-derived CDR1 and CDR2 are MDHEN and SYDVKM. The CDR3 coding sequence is TGTGCCAGCAGTACCTCGGAGGGGAACACTGAAGCTTTCTTT. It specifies CASSTSEGNTEAFF.

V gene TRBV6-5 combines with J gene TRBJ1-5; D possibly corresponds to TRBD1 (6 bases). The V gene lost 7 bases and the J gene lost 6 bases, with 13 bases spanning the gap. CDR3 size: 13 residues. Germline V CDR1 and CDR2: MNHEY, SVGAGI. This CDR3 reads CASNQGGGQPQHF. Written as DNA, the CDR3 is TGTGCCAGCAATCAGGGAGGGGGTCAGCCCCAGCATTTT.

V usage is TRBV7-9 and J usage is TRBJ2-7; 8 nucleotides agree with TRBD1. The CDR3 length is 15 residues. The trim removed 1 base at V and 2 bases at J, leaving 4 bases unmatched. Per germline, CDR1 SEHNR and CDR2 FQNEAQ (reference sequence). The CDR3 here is CASSLGWTGTYEQYF. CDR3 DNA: TGTGCCAGCAGCTTAGGATGGACAGGGACCTACGAGCAGTACTTC. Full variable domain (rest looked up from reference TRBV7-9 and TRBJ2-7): DTGVSQNPRHKITKRGQNVTFRCDPISEHNRLYWYRQTLGQGPEFLTYFQNEAQLEKSRLLSDRFSAERPKGSFSTLEIQRTEQGDSAMYLCASSLGWTGTYEQYFGPGTRLTVT.

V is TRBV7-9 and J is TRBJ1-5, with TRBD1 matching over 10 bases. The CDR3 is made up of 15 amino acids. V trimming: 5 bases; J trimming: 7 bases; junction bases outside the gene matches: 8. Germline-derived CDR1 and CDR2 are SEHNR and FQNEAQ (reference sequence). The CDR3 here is CASSPPGQGWQPQHF. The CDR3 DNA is TGTGCCAGCAGCCCTCCGGGACAGGGGTGGCAGCCCCAGCATTTT.

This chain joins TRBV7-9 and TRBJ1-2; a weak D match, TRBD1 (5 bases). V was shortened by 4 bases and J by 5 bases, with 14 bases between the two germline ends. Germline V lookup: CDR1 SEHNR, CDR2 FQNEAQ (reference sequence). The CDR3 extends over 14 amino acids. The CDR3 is CASSSTTGRYGYTF. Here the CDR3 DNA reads TGTGCCAGCAGCTCTACCACAGGTCGGTATGGCTACACCTTC.

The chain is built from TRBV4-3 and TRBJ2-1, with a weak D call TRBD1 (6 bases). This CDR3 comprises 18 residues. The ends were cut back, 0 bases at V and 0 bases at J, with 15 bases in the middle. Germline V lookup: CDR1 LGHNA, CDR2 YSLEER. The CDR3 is CASSQEGGRGSSYNEQFF. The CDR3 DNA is TGCGCCAGCAGCCAAGAAGGAGGAAGGGGGAGCTCCTACAATGAGCAGTTCTTC.

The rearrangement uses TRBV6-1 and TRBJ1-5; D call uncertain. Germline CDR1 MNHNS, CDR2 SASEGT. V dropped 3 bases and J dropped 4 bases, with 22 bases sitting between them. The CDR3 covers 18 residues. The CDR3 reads CASSERDWREISNQPQHF. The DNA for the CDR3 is TGTGCCAGCAGTGAGCGGGATTGGCGGGAAATTTCTAATCAGCCCCAGCATTTT.